Sequencing of this T cell receptor beta chain was carried out in a study of graft-versus-host responses after intestinal transplantation. Study in general: Isolated intestinal, liver-intestinal, or multivisceral transplants were what recipients had.

This CDR3 region has 13 residues. Trimming took 3 bases from V and 3 from J, leaving 8 bases between them. Germline V CDR1 and CDR2: MNHEY, SMNVEV (reference sequence). Using immunoSEQ multiplex PCR, the repertoire was profiled, and TCRdb retains in-frame clones only, with some absent. The data contain roughly 89,000 clones, more than 85% of them singletons. Remarks on this clone: Antigen unknown.

Overall study findings and caveats: The highest levels of circulating GvH clones went along with early declines in HvG clones after transplant.

The rearrangement uses TRBV27 and TRBJ2-5; D is perhaps TRBD2 (5 bases). Sequenced here: unstimulated CD4+ T cells sorted from spleen or lymph node cells, sampled before intestinal transplant. The clonotype was recovered from a human donor who received an intestinal transplant. As DNA, the CDR3 is TGTGCCAGCAGTTTTATCGGGGAAGAGACCCAGTACTTC. Encoded protein: CASSFIGEETQYF.